These 16 T cell receptor beta chains were sequenced from one sample in a study of shared clonotypes between healthy human individuals. TCRdb's table, derived via immunoSEQ multiplex PCR, lists solely in-frame clones and lacks some. The table includes about 680,000 clones, approximately 74% detected once. The specimen was memory CD4+ T cells sorted from blood. The subset is: CD45RA-negative fraction. The origin of the receptors is a woman aged 25 to 39 in good health.

The chain is built from TRBV5-1 and TRBJ2-1, with a weak D call TRBD2 (6 bases). V gave up 0 bases and J gave up 8 bases, with 15 bases separating them. The CDR3 is made up of 15 amino acids. Germline V CDR1 and CDR2: SGHRS, YFSETQ. Here the CDR3 reads CASSLGAGLVHEQFF. In DNA, the CDR3 is TGCGCCAGCAGCTTGGGCGCGGGACTGGTCCATGAGCAGTTCTTC.

The V gene is TRBV30, the J gene TRBJ2-5; maybe TRBD1 (7 bases). The CDR3 totals 16 residues. The germline gives CDR1 GTSNPN, CDR2 SVGIG (reference sequence). Trimming removed 2 bases at V and 1 base at J, with 17 bases between. The CDR3 nucleotides read TGTGCCTGGAGTCCAGGGGGTAGCGGAACCCAAGAGACCCAGTACTTC. Its protein is CAWSPGGSGTQETQYF.

The chain carries TRBV5-1 and TRBJ2-3; D not resolved. The length of the CDR3 is 13 residues. Germline V gives CDR1 SGHRS, CDR2 YFSETQ. V lost 5 bases and J 2 bases, leaving 9 bases between the germline ends. The CDR3 protein is CASRLATTDTQYF. CDR3 nucleotide sequence: TGCGCCAGCAGGCTGGCTACCACAGATACGCAGTATTTT.

CDR3 residues: CASSLGPRGGKAFF. CDR3 in DNA: TGTGCCAGCAGTCTCGGCCCACGGGGGGGGAAAGCTTTCTTT. This chain joins TRBV28 and TRBJ1-1; tentative D call: TRBD1 (5 bases). V was trimmed by 5 bases and J by 9 bases, leaving 19 bases between them. The germline gives CDR1 MDHEN, CDR2 SYDVKM. This CDR3 contains 14 residues.

This chain connects TRBV28 to TRBJ2-5; D is unresolved. Germline CDR1 MDHEN, CDR2 SYDVKM. The CDR3 is 14 residues long. V was clipped by 3 bases and J by 5 bases, with 13 bases between them. The CDR3 spells CASSFPDRGETQYF. The CDR3 DNA is TGTGCCAGCAGTTTCCCAGATCGTGGGGAGACCCAGTACTTC. Supplemented by reference TRBV28 and TRBJ2-5, the full variable domain reads DVKVTQSSRYLVKRTGEKVFLECVQDMDHENMFWYRQDPGLGLRLIYFSYDVKMKEKGDIPEGYSVSREKKERFSLILESASTNQTSMYLCASSFPDRGETQYFGPGTRLLVL.

V gene TRBV11-3 combines with J gene TRBJ1-1, with D unresolved. V lost 1 base, J lost 4 bases, and 7 bases lay in between. The CDR3 spans 13 residues. Looked up from germline, CDR1 is SGHNT and CDR2 is YENEEA. The CDR3 nucleotides are TGTGCCAGCAGCTTAGCCGAGCGCACTGAAGCTTTCTTT. Encoded protein: CASSLAERTEAFF.

The chain has TRBV6-5 and TRBJ1-5; D possibly corresponds to TRBD1 (5 bases). This CDR3 contains 15 residues. Germline V gives CDR1 MNHEY, CDR2 SVGAGI. Trimming left V 6 bases short and J 0 bases short, with 12 bases between. CDR3 loop: CASRSTQGSNQPQHF. CDR3 DNA sequence: TGTGCCAGCAGAAGCACGCAGGGTAGCAATCAGCCCCAGCATTTT.

Only one count was recorded for this clone. The gene calls are TRBV28 and TRBJ2-1; D is possibly TRBD2 (6 bases). Germline V CDR1 and CDR2: MDHEN, SYDVKM. The V gene lost 7 bases and the J gene lost 10 bases, with 20 bases spanning the gap. The CDR3 loop spans 14 amino acids. The CDR3 spells CASTPGLADREQFF. CDR3 bases: TGTGCCAGCACTCCGGGACTCGCGGATAGAGAGCAGTTCTTC. Complete variable domain (other parts from reference TRBV28 and TRBJ2-1): DVKVTQSSRYLVKRTGEKVFLECVQDMDHENMFWYRQDPGLGLRLIYFSYDVKMKEKGDIPEGYSVSREKKERFSLILESASTNQTSMYLCASTPGLADREQFFGPGTRLTVL.

The chain carries TRBV4-1 and TRBJ2-1, with 10 bases matching TRBD1. The CDR3 extends over 16 amino acids. Germline-derived CDR1 and CDR2 are MGHRA and YSYEKL. Germline trimming cut 1 base from V and 7 bases from J; bases unmatched to any gene: 7. The DNA for the CDR3 is TGCGCCAGCAGCCAAGTAAAGACAGGGGGCCTTAATGAGCAGTTCTTC. It codes for CASSQVKTGGLNEQFF.

The sample holds a few counts of this clone. The CDR3 DNA follows: TGTGCCAGCAGTGATGCCTTCCCGAGGAACCTAACTGAAGCTTTCTTT. It translates to CASSDAFPRNLTEAFF. This sequence joins TRBV2 and TRBJ1-1; D gene ambiguous. The V gene lost 3 bases and the J gene lost 5 bases, with 19 bases spanning the gap. Germline V CDR1 and CDR2: SNHLY, FYNNEI. This CDR3 is 16 amino acids long.

The chain combines TRBV6-5 with TRBJ2-1; tentatively, D is TRBD2 (5 bases). CDR1 and CDR2 from the germline V gene are MNHEY and SVGAGI. This CDR3 has 15 residues. The V end was cut by 4 bases, the J end by 2 bases, with 12 bases between. The CDR3 spells CASSSVGVTYNEQFF. The CDR3 nucleotides read TGTGCCAGCAGTTCCGTGGGAGTCACCTACAATGAGCAGTTCTTC.

The genes are TRBV11-1 and TRBJ2-5, with 7 nucleotides matching TRBD1. The CDR3 length is 14 residues. Germline V gene sequence: CDR1 SGHAT, CDR2 FQDESV (reference sequence). V was pared by 4 bases and J by 5 bases, with 7 bases of the junction left unmatched. This CDR3 reads CASSSRGSRETQYF. DNA of the CDR3: TGTGCCAGCAGCTCCAGGGGGAGCCGGGAGACCCAGTACTTC.

J is TRBJ1-2 and V is TRBV7-9, with 7 bases fitting TRBD1. CDR1 is SEHNR and CDR2 is FQNEAQ in the germline V gene (reference sequence). The CDR3 spans 14 residues. The J segment lost 4 bases and the V segment lost 1 base, leaving 3 bases of the junction unmatched. The CDR3 region is CASSLVGGAYGYTF. For the CDR3, the DNA is TGTGCCAGCAGCTTAGTAGGGGGCGCCTATGGCTACACCTTC.

The gene calls are TRBV2 and TRBJ2-7; 9 positions match TRBD1. Germline CDR1 SNHLY, CDR2 FYNNEI. The J segment lost 3 bases and the V segment lost 5 bases, leaving 5 bases of the junction unmatched. The CDR3 spans 14 residues. The CDR3 nucleotides read TGTGCCAGCAGTTTGGGGACAGGGTACTACGAGCAGTACTTC. The encoded protein is CASSLGTGYYEQYF.

This chain links TRBV9 with TRBJ2-5; 7 positions match TRBD2. Germline values: CDR1 SGDLS, CDR2 YYNGEE. The CDR3 contains 14 residues. The trim removed 4 bases at V and 9 bases at J, leaving 12 bases unmatched. The CDR3 sequence is CASSSRPAREAQYF. The CDR3 region has the DNA TGTGCCAGCAGCTCCCGGCCAGCCCGGGAGGCCCAGTACTTC.

The V call is TRBV30, the J call TRBJ2-2; D possibly corresponds to TRBD2 (6 bases). Trimming stripped 4 bases from V and 2 bases from J, with 14 bases between. Germline lookup yields CDR1 GTSNPN and CDR2 SVGIG (reference sequence). The CDR3 is 15 residues long. CDR3 nucleotide sequence: TGTGCCTGGAAGTGGGGCGGGACCAACACCGGGGAGCTGTTTTTT. Residues: CAWKWGGTNTGELFF.